This record looks at one TCR beta chain sequence and its context. Repertoires were generated with immunoSEQ multiplex PCR, while TCRdb's copy carries only in-frame clones and drops some. Among about 590,000 clones, 95% to 96% were seen once, and the ten largest hold 0.11%. This specimen belongs to a study of shared clonotypes between healthy human individuals. CD45RO-negative CD8 cells positively selected for CCR7 made up the naive population, which excluded terminally differentiated effector memory CD45RA+ cells. Germline V gene data show CDR1 as MNHEY and CDR2 as SMNVEV (reference sequence). This CDR3 contains 16 residues. Trimming cost V 6 bases and J 4 bases; bases outside gene matches: 11.

V gene TRBV27 combines with J gene TRBJ2-1; 8 positions match TRBD2. Material for sequencing was naive CD8+ T cells sorted from blood. This TCR was sampled from a woman aged 30 to 39 in good health. The CDR3 nucleotides read TGTGCCAGCAGGCCCACCCGACTAGCGTATTACAATGAGCAGTTCTTC. Its protein product is CASRPTRLAYYNEQFF.